This T cell receptor (beta chain) was profiled in a study of blood T cell repertoires in COVID-19. Study-level background: PBMCs, B-cell-depleted T cells, or T cells provided the cDNA or gDNA that made up the material.

Original methodology: Counts of nucleated cells, estimated from reference gene primer amplification, were obtained. Libraries were prepared by immunoSEQ multiplex PCR; TCRdb keeps only in-frame clonotypes and omits some of them. D and trimming were read from the DNA, whereas the V and J calls and clone size are those reported in that table. The sample has 45,000 to 65,000 clones, 85% to 95% seen once. The CDR3 is 17 amino acids. With 2 bases clipped from V and 2 bases from J, the junction kept 10 bases outside the gene matches. Germline CDR1 is SGHTA and CDR2 is FQGNSA. The clonotype was recovered from a human donor in a cohort sampled during active COVID-19. This chain links TRBV7-2 with TRBJ2-3, with 7 positions matching TRBD2. Sequences were obtained from peripheral blood. The chain's CDR3 is CASSLLWRGTPTDTQYF. In nucleotides, the CDR3 is TGTGCCAGCAGCTTACTTTGGCGGGGGACTCCCACAGATACGCAGTATTTT.